This T cell receptor (beta chain) was captured by sequencing in a study of blood T cell repertoires in COVID-19. Study-wide background: Italy, Spain and the United States were the sources of the convalescent and acute COVID-19 samples. Sample material is recorded as cDNA or gDNA derived from T cells, B-cell-depleted T cells, or PBMCs.

Source study methods: Counts of nucleated cells, estimated from reference gene primer amplification, were obtained. Repertoires were generated with immunoSEQ multiplex PCR, while TCRdb's copy carries only in-frame clones and drops some. For V, J and clone size, that table is used; D and trimming come from the DNA. This sample yields roughly 100,000 clones, of which 75% to 85% are seen a single time; 6.2% belongs to the top ten. Germline values: CDR1 SQVTM, CDR2 ANQGSEA. The CDR3 length is 16 residues. Losses at the gene ends were 6 bases for V and 5 bases for J; bases not matched to a gene: 11. Seattle's cohort entered during active infection and was followed longitudinally.

The source material was peripheral blood. V usage is TRBV29-1 and J usage is TRBJ2-1; TRBD2 aligns across 12 bases. The TCR comes from a man of 80 years or more with COVID-19, enrolled during active disease. CDR3 in DNA: TGCAGCGTCGGTTCCGGACTAGCGGGACTAGACAATGAGCAGTTCTTC. Its translation is CSVGSGLAGLDNEQFF.